This T cell receptor beta chain stems from a study of OX40 agonist ivuxolimab in advanced cancers. Study overall: The study gave patients intravenous ivuxolimab at 0.01 to 10 mg/kg every 2 weeks. Dose-escalation subjects each had hepatocellular carcinoma, melanoma, renal cell or head and neck cancer.

Germline V lookup: CDR1 MNHEY, CDR2 SVGAGI. The CDR3 totals 15 residues. The V segment lost 4 bases and the J segment 3 bases; nucleotides outside the gene matches: 6. Profiling relied on immunoSEQ multiplex PCR, and the TCRdb table lists in-frame clones only, not all of them. The profile shows over 65,000 clones, about 93% of them singletons. About this clone itself: The target antigen is unknown.

Study-wide results and caveats: The expanded peripheral T cells' antigen specificity was not determined.

This TCR derives from an adult with an advanced solid tumor such as melanoma, head and neck, liver or kidney cancer. The chain employs TRBV6-5 and TRBJ2-5; 9 bases map to TRBD2. Sequencing was performed on CD4+ or CD8+ T cells sorted from blood, taken in a trial of the OX40 agonist ivuxolimab. CDR3 in DNA: TGTGCCAGCAGTTTAGCGGGAGATGGGAAAGAGACCCAGTACTTC. It is translated as CASSLAGDGKETQYF.